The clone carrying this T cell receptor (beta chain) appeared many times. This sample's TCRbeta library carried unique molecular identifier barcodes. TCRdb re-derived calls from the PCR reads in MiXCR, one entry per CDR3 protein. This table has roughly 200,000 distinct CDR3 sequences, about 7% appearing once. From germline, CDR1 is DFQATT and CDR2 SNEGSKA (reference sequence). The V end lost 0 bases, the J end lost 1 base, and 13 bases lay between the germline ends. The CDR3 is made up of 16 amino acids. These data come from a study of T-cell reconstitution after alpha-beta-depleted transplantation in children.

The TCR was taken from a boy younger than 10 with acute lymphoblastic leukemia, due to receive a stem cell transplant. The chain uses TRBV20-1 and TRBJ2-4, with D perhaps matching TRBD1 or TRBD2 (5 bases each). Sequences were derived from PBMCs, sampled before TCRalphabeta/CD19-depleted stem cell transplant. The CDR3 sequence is CSARDNEGWAKNIQYF. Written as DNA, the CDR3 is TGCAGTGCTAGAGATAACGAGGGGTGGGCCAAAAACATTCAGTACTTC.